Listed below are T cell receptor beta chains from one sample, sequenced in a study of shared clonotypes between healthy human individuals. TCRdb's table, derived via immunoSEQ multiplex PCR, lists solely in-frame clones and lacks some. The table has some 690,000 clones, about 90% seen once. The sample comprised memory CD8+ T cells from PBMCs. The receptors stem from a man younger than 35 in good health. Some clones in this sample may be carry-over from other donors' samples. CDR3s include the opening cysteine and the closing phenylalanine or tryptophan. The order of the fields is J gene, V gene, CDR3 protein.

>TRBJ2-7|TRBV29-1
CSVGASGVSYEQYF
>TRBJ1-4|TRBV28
CASSLQRSALTNEKLFF
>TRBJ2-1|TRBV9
CASSVATGTDKYYNEQFF
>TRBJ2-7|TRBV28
CASSDRTGEFYEQYF
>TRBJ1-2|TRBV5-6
CASSLVQWAERIGYTF
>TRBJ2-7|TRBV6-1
CASKEGAGPSYEQYF
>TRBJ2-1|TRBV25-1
CASSGWGSSDNEQFF
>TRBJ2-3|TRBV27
CASSLWSSTDTQYF
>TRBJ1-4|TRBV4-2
CASSQRGGAAWATNEKLFF
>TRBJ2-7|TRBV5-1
CASSLLGQGSYEQYF
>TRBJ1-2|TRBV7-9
CASSSTGETNYGYTF